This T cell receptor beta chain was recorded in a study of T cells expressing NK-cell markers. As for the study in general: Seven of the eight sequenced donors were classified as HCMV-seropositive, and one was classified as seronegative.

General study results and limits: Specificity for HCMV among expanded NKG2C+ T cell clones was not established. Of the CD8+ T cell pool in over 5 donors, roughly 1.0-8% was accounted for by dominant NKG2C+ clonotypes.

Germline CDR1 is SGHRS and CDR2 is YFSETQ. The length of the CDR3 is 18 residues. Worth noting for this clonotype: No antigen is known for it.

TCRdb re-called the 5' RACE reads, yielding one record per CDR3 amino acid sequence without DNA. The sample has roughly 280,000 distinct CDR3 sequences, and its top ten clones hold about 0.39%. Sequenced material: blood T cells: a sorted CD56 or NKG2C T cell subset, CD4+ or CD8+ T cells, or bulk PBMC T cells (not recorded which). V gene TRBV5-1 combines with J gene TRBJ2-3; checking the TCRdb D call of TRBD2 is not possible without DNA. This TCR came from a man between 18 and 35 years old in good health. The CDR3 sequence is CASSSGVSGRIGTDTQYF.